This T cell receptor beta chain comes out of a study of blood T cell repertoires in COVID-19. Everyone who took part was 18 to 89 years old, and they came from about two dozen US areas. In Cohort 3, a recovered donor had either two negative PCRs, clearance, or symptom resolution. This table comes from immunoSEQ multiplex PCR, and its TCRdb copy is limited to in-frame clones, with some not included. The sample holds approximately 300,000 clones; approximately 85% are singletons and the top ten take about 4.1%. The germline V gene has CDR1 MNHEY and CDR2 SVGEGT. Losses at the gene ends were 4 bases for V and 10 bases for J; bases not matched to a gene: 9. This CDR3 is built from 15 residues.

The specimen sequenced was PBMCs or T cells enriched from blood (not recorded which). This clonotype was obtained from a woman aged 30 to 39 who had recovered from COVID-19. The V gene is TRBV6-2 or TRBV6-3, the J gene TRBJ2-1, with 11 positions matching TRBD2. CDR3 sequence: CASSFRLAGGREQFF. CDR3 sequence (DNA): TGTGCCAGCAGTTTTCGGCTAGCGGGAGGTCGGGAGCAGTTCTTC.